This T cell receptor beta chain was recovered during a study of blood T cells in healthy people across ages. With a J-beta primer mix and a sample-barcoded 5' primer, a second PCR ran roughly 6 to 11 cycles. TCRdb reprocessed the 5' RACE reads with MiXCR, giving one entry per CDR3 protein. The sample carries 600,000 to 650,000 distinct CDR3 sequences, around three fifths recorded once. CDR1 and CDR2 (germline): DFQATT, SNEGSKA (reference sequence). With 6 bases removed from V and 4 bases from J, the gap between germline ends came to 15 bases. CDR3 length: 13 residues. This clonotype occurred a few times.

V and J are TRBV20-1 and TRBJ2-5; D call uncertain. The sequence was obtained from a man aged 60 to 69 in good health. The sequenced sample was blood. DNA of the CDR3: TGCAGTGCGAACCCCCCCGGTTTAGAGACCCAGTACTTC. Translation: CSANPPGLETQYF.